These 27 T cell receptor beta chains came from one sample sequenced in a study of T cell repertoires in cytomegalovirus infection. MiXCR was run by TCRdb on the reads, yielding one entry per CDR3 protein. In the table there are hundreds of thousands of distinct CDR3 sequences, about a third of which are singletons. For these receptors, no antigen is known. Sequencing was performed on cultured CD8+ T cells from PBMCs, taken from culture after CMV antigen stimulation. These TCRs come from a human donor in good health (CMV status not recorded). Some clones in this sample may be carry-over from other donors' samples.

This clonotype was counted between two and nine times. V and J are TRBV12-5 and TRBJ2-1; D unresolved. CDR1 is LGHNT, CDR2 FRNRAP, per germline. CDR3 length equals 11 residues. V was pared by 6 bases and J by 10 bases, with 10 bases between. The CDR3 reads CASGLLKEQFF. The CDR3 DNA sequence: TGTGCTAGTGGGTTGCTGAAGGAGCAGTTCTTC. Full variable domain (outside the CDR3, taken from reference TRBV12-5 and TRBJ2-1): DARVTQTPRHKVTEMGQEVTMRCQPILGHNTVFWYRQTMMQGLELLAYFRNRAPLDDSGMPKDRFSAEMPDATLATLKIQPSEPRDSAVYFCASGLLKEQFFGPGTRLTVL.

This clonotype was seen more than once but under ten times. The chain employs TRBV20-1 and TRBJ2-1; D could derive from TRBD1 or TRBD2 (6 bases each). CDR3 length equals 15 residues. The germline CDR1 and CDR2 sequences are DFQATT and SNEGSKA (reference sequence). V shed 0 bases and J shed 2 bases, with 11 bases lying between them. DNA for the CDR3: TGCAGTGCTAGAGATCTAGGGGGGACCTACAATGAGCAGTTCTTC. Translated: CSARDLGGTYNEQFF.

The chain joins TRBV29-1 to TRBJ1-4, with a tentative D call TRBD1 (5 bases). This CDR3 comprises 13 residues. In germline, CDR1 is SQVTM, CDR2 ANQGSEA. V was pared by 7 bases and J by 8 bases, with 17 bases between. The CDR3 loop reads CSALPGYGEKLFF. In DNA, the CDR3 is TGCAGCGCCCTTCCAGGGTATGGAGAAAAACTGTTTTTT.

The chain is built from TRBV20-1 and TRBJ2-2; D tentatively reads TRBD1 or TRBD2 (5 bases each). The ends were cut back, 6 bases at V and 5 bases at J, with 19 bases in the middle. The CDR3 has 15 residues. Germline V gene lookup returns CDR1 DFQATT and CDR2 SNEGSKA (reference sequence). Here the CDR3 DNA reads TGCAGTGCCCCCGGGGTCAGGGAAAAAACCGGGGAGCTGTTTTTT. Amino acids: CSAPGVREKTGELFF.

The V and J genes are TRBV27 and TRBJ1-2; no firm D call. V lost 6 bases to trimming and J lost 2 bases, with 16 bases between them. The CDR3 runs 15 residues. Germline CDR1 and CDR2: MNHEY and SMNVEV (reference sequence). The DNA of the CDR3 is TGTGCCAGCAGGTTGATTGGGGTACTGAACTATGGCTACACCTTC. Amino acid sequence: CASRLIGVLNYGYTF.

Ten or more counts support this clonotype. This chain links TRBV7-9 with TRBJ2-1; possibly TRBD1 for D (6 bases). CDR1 and CDR2 (germline): SEHNR, FQNEAQ (reference sequence). V gave up 5 bases and J gave up 4 bases, with 18 bases separating them. This CDR3 is built from 16 residues. DNA for the CDR3: TGTGCCAGCAGCCCGGTAACGGGACATAAATACAATGAGCAGTTCTTC. This sequence encodes CASSPVTGHKYNEQFF. The variable domain in full, with the rest retrieved from reference TRBV7-9 and TRBJ2-1, is DTGVSQNPRHKITKRGQNVTFRCDPISEHNRLYWYRQTLGQGPEFLTYFQNEAQLEKSRLLSDRFSAERPKGSFSTLEIQRTEQGDSAMYLCASSPVTGHKYNEQFFGPGTRLTVL.

This clonotype occurred a few times. The chain couples TRBV27 to TRBJ2-7; 8 bases fit TRBD1. The CDR3 totals 15 residues. V was pared by 6 bases and J by 3 bases, with 10 bases of the junction left unmatched. The germline V gene encodes CDR1 MNHEY and CDR2 SMNVEV (reference sequence). The DNA for the CDR3 is TGTGCCAGCAGCCTCGCGGCAACAGGGGGCTACGAGCAGTACGTC. Its protein is CASSLAATGGYEQYV.

This clonotype was seen a handful of times. The chain has TRBV12-3 or TRBV12-4 and TRBJ2-3; D not resolved. Trimming took off 5 bases at V and 6 bases at J, with 12 bases between the two ends. This CDR3 has 13 residues. The CDR3: CASSAYGEDTQYF. CDR3 nucleotides: TGTGCCAGCAGTGCCTACGGTGAGGATACGCAGTATTTT.

The chain combines TRBV25-1 with TRBJ1-1; D unresolved. Trimming pared 4 bases from V and 3 bases from J, leaving 9 bases between. The germline V gene encodes CDR1 MGHDK and CDR2 SYGVNS. The CDR3 has 13 amino acids. The CDR3 coding sequence is TGTGCCAGCAGTGGCAGAGATGACACTGAAGCTTTCTTT. It translates to CASSGRDDTEAFF.

The sample holds a few counts of this clonotype. V and J are TRBV12-3 or TRBV12-4 and TRBJ1-2; 9 bases are a match to TRBD1. With 3 bases clipped from V and 4 bases from J, the junction kept 18 bases outside the gene matches. The CDR3 consists of 19 residues. CDR3 in amino acids: CASSFLVPRRDRVVYGYTF. In DNA, the CDR3 is TGTGCCAGCAGTTTCTTGGTCCCCCGGAGGGACAGGGTTGTCTATGGCTACACCTTC.

This clonotype was observed many times. The rearrangement uses TRBV7-6 and TRBJ2-1; D not resolved. This CDR3 contains 15 residues. Trimming shortened V by 0 bases and J by 0 bases, and 6 bases separated the two germline ends. Germline loops: CDR1 SGHVS, CDR2 FNYEAQ. In DNA, the CDR3 is TGTGCCAGCAGCTTAGCTTCTAGCTCCTACAATGAGCAGTTCTTC. This gives the protein CASSLASSSYNEQFF.

This chain connects TRBV19 to TRBJ2-5; D not certain. The CDR3 has 14 amino acids. Germline V gene data show CDR1 as LNHDA and CDR2 as SQIVND (reference sequence). Trimming pared 1 base from V and 1 base from J, leaving 7 bases between. CDR3 nucleotides: TGTGCCAGTAGTATAGTCGGTCGCCAAGAGACCCAGTACTTC. Its translation is CASSIVGRQETQYF.

A few counts support this clonotype. The V gene is TRBV19, the J gene TRBJ2-1; the D gene is possibly TRBD1 (5 bases). This CDR3 comprises 15 residues. The germline CDR1 and CDR2 sequences are LNHDA and SQIVND (reference sequence). V was trimmed by 4 bases and J by 6 bases, leaving 16 bases between them. The CDR3 protein is CASSTPGYFRNEQFF. In DNA form, the CDR3 reads TGTGCCAGTAGTACCCCAGGGTATTTTCGCAATGAGCAGTTCTTC.

This chain uses TRBV7-6 with TRBJ2-7; 7 bases map to TRBD2. With 3 bases clipped from V and 4 bases from J, the junction kept 6 bases outside the gene matches. Germline loops: CDR1 SGHVS, CDR2 FNYEAQ. CDR3 size: 14 residues. CDR3 sequence: CASSFRGGPYEQYF. Written as DNA, the CDR3 is TGTGCCAGCAGCTTCCGCGGGGGTCCTTACGAGCAGTACTTC.

This clonotype occurred a few times. V gene TRBV5-1 combines with J gene TRBJ2-1, with D hard to call. The V end lost 4 bases, the J end lost 1 base, and 12 bases lay between the germline ends. This CDR3 contains 15 residues. Germline values: CDR1 SGHRS, CDR2 YFSETQ. The CDR3 coding sequence is TGCGCCAGCAGCCCACCGTTTTTTTCCTACAATGAGCAGTTCTTC. The encoded protein is CASSPPFFSYNEQFF. The variable domain in full, with the rest retrieved from reference TRBV5-1 and TRBJ2-1, is KAGVTQTPRYLIKTRGQQVTLSCSPISGHRSVSWYQQTPGQGLQFLFEYFSETQRNKGNFPGRFSGRQFSNSRSEMNVSTLELGDSALYLCASSPPFFSYNEQFFGPGTRLTVL.

DNA for the CDR3: TGTGCCAGCAGCCAAGAAGGTAGCAAGAGGGAGACCCAGTACTTC. Protein sequence: CASSQEGSKRETQYF. The gene calls are TRBV14 and TRBJ2-5, with D unclear. This CDR3 spans 15 amino acids. Deletions cut 0 bases from V and 5 bases from J, with 13 bases between. Per germline, CDR1 SGHDN and CDR2 FVKESK.

The gene calls are TRBV19 and TRBJ1-1, with D unresolved. Trimming took off 2 bases at V and 5 bases at J, with 3 bases between the two ends. CDR3 length equals 11 residues. Germline V gene lookup returns CDR1 LNHDA and CDR2 SQIVND (reference sequence). The CDR3 sequence: CASSIQTEAFF. DNA of the CDR3: TGTGCCAGTAGTATACAAACTGAAGCTTTCTTT.

The chain joins TRBV27 to TRBJ2-7, with D perhaps TRBD1 (5 bases). The V gene's germline CDR1 is MNHEY and CDR2 SMNVEV (reference sequence). The ends were cut back, 6 bases at V and 6 bases at J, with 15 bases in the middle. The CDR3 is 13 amino acids. The CDR3 nucleotides are TGTGCCAGCAGCCCTACAGTTAGGGGCGAGCAGTACGTC. Protein: CASSPTVRGEQYV.

There are many counts of this clonotype. This sequence joins TRBV7-2 and TRBJ2-7; tentatively, D is TRBD1 (5 bases). This CDR3 region has 13 residues. Germline CDR1 and CDR2: SGHTA and FQGNSA. V lost 1 base and J lost 6, with 10 bases in between. The chain's CDR3 is CASSLGQQGEQYF. Here the CDR3 DNA reads TGTGCCAGCAGCTTAGGACAGCAGGGCGAGCAGTACTTC.

This clonotype appeared many times. V gene TRBV7-6 combines with J gene TRBJ1-5; D is ambiguous. Germline V gene sequence: CDR1 SGHVS, CDR2 FNYEAQ. V dropped 8 bases and J dropped 5 bases, with 13 bases sitting between them. The CDR3 has 13 amino acids. CDR3 region: CASSPNSYQPQHF. CDR3 bases: TGTGCCAGCTCCCCTAACAGTTATCAGCCCCAGCATTTT.

The chain uses TRBV6-1 and TRBJ2-5; TRBD1 matches 8 bases. With 6 bases clipped from V and 2 bases from J, the junction kept 11 bases outside the gene matches. From germline, CDR1 is MNHNS and CDR2 SASEGT. The CDR3 is made up of 16 amino acids. CDR3 nucleotide sequence: TGTGCCAGCAGGGACCCGGGACAGGACAATCAAGAGACCCAGTACTTC. This sequence encodes CASRDPGQDNQETQYF.

This chain links TRBV6-2 or TRBV6-3 with TRBJ2-7; D call uncertain. This CDR3 is 13 amino acids long. Germline V lookup: CDR1 MNHEY, CDR2 SVGEGT. V lost 1 base to trimming and J lost 0 bases, with 4 bases between them. CDR3 loop: CASSYYNSYEQYV. The CDR3 DNA reads TGTGCCAGCAGTTACTATAACTCCTACGAGCAGTACGTC.

CDR3 region: CASSGWGTDTQYF. CDR3 coding DNA: TGTGCCAGCAGCGGTTGGGGCACAGATACGCAGTATTTT. The chain combines TRBV9 with TRBJ2-3; D remains unclear. CDR1 SGDLS and CDR2 YYNGEE come from the germline V gene. The V end was cut by 3 bases, the J end by 1 base, with 6 bases between. The CDR3 is 13 amino acids.

This clonotype was seen more than once but under ten times. The gene calls are TRBV5-6 and TRBJ2-2; unclear D gene. CDR3 length: 14 amino acids. The germline gives CDR1 SGHDT, CDR2 YYEEEE. Trimming pared 1 base from V and 2 bases from J, leaving 6 bases between. CDR3: CASSLNVNTGELFF. The CDR3 nucleotides read TGTGCCAGCAGCTTGAACGTCAACACCGGGGAGCTGTTTTTT.

The chain has TRBV2 and TRBJ2-3, with TRBD2 identical over 7 bases. The CDR3 runs to 16 residues. With 2 bases clipped from V and 3 bases from J, the junction kept 8 bases outside the gene matches. Per germline, CDR1 SNHLY and CDR2 FYNNEI. CDR3 in DNA: TGTGCCAGCAGTGAATGGTCTAGCGGAGGGACAGATACGCAGTATTTT. This encodes CASSEWSSGGTDTQYF.

This clonotype appeared a few times. The gene calls are TRBV7-8 and TRBJ2-5, with 8 bases aligning to TRBD2. The CDR3 sequence is 14 residues long. The ends lost 6 bases at V and 0 bases at J; junction bases unmatched: 3. The germline gives CDR1 SGHVS, CDR2 FQNEAQ. The CDR3 sequence is CASRIAGYQETQYF. CDR3 nucleotides: TGTGCCAGCAGAATAGCGGGGTACCAAGAGACCCAGTACTTC.

As to this clonotype: This may come from a read error, since a much larger clone is one base off. This chain connects TRBV27 to TRBJ2-7; weak D call: TRBD1 (6 bases). Trimming removed 5 bases at V and 2 bases at J, with 16 bases between. The CDR3 consists of 15 residues. Looked up from germline, CDR1 is MNHEY and CDR2 is SMNVEV (reference sequence). CDR3 DNA: TGTGCCAGCAGTGGGATTACAGGGTTAACCTACGAGCAGTACTTC. Its translation: CASSGITGLTYEQYF.